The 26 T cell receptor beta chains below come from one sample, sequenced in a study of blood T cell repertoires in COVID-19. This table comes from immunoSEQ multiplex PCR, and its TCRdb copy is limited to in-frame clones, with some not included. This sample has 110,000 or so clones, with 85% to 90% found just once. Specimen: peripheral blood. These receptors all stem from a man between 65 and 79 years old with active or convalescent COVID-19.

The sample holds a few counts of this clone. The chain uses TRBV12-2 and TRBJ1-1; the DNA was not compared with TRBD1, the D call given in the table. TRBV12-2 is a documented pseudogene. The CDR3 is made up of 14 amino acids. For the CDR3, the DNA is TGTGCAAGTCGCGACCCGACAGGGACCACTGAAGCTTTCTTT. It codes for CASRDPTGTTEAFF.

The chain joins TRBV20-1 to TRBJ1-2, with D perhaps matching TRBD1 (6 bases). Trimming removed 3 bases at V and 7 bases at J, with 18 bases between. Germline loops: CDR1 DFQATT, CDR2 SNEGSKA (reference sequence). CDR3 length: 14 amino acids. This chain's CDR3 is CSASLRQGIGGYTF. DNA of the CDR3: TGCAGTGCTAGTCTACGCCAGGGGATCGGTGGCTACACCTTC.

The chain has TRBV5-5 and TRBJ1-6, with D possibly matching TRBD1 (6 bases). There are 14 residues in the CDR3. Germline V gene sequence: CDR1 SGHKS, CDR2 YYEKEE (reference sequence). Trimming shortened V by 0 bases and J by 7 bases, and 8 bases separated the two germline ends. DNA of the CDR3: TGTGCCAGCAGCTTGGACGGGACAAATTCACCCCTCCACTTT. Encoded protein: CASSLDGTNSPLHF.

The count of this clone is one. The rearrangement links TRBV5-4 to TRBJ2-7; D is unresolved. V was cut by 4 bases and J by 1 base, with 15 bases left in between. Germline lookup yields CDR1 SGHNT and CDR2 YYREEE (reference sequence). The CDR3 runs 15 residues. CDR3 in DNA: TGTGCCAGCAGCCGTGTCACGGGTCGGTCCTACGAGCAGTACTTC. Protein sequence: CASSRVTGRSYEQYF.

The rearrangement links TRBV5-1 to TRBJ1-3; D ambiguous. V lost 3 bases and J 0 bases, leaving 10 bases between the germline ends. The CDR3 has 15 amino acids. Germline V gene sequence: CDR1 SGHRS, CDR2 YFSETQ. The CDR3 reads CASSWSADSGNTIYF. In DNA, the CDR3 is TGCGCCAGCAGCTGGAGCGCAGACTCTGGAAACACCATATATTTT.

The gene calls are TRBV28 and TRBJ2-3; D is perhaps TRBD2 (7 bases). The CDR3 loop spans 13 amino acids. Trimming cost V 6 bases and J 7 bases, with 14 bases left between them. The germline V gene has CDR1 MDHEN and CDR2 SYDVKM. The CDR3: CASRTGGANTQYF. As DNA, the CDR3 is TGTGCCAGCAGGACGGGGGGCGCAAATACGCAGTATTTT. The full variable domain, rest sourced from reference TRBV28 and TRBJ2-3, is DVKVTQSSRYLVKRTGEKVFLECVQDMDHENMFWYRQDPGLGLRLIYFSYDVKMKEKGDIPEGYSVSREKKERFSLILESASTNQTSMYLCASRTGGANTQYFGPGTRLTVL.

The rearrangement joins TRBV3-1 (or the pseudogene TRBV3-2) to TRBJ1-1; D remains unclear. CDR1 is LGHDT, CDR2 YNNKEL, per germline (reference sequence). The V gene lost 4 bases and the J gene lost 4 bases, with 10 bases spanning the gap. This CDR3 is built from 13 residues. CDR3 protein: CASSREGGTEAFF. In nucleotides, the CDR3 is TGTGCCAGCAGCCGCGAGGGTGGCACTGAAGCTTTCTTT.

CDR3 protein: CASSYYSYEQYF. In DNA form, the CDR3 reads TGCGCCAGCAGTTACTACTCCTACGAGCAGTACTTC. The V gene is TRBV5-1, the J gene TRBJ2-7; D is unclear. V was pared by 5 bases and J by 0 bases, with 6 bases between. The length of the CDR3 is 12 residues. The germline CDR1 and CDR2 sequences are SGHRS and YFSETQ. Together with reference TRBV5-1 and TRBJ2-7, the CDR3 gives the full variable domain: KAGVTQTPRYLIKTRGQQVTLSCSPISGHRSVSWYQQTPGQGLQFLFEYFSETQRNKGNFPGRFSGRQFSNSRSEMNVSTLELGDSALYLCASSYYSYEQYFGPGTRLTVT.

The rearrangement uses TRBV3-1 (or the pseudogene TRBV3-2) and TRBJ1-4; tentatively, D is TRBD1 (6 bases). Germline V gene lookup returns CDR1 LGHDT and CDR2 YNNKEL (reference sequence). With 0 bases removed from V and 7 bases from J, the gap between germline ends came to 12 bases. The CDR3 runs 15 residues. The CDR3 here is CASSQDLMDSEKLFF. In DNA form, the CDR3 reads TGTGCCAGCAGCCAAGACCTTATGGACAGTGAAAAACTGTTTTTT.

The CDR3 here is CASSLVGISGNTIYF. CDR3 DNA sequence: TGTGCCAGCAGCTTAGTCGGGATCTCTGGAAACACCATATATTTT. V is TRBV13 and J is TRBJ1-3; D unresolved. Trimming stripped 1 base from V and 0 bases from J, with 7 bases between. This CDR3 has 15 amino acids. Germline values: CDR1 PRHDT, CDR2 FYEKMQ (reference sequence).

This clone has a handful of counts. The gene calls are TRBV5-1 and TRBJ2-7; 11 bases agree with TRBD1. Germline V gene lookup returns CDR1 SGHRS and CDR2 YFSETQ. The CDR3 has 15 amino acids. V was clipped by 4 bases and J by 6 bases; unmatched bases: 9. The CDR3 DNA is TGCGCCAGCAGCAACCAGGACAGGGGGCCTGTCGAGCAGTACTTC. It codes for CASSNQDRGPVEQYF.

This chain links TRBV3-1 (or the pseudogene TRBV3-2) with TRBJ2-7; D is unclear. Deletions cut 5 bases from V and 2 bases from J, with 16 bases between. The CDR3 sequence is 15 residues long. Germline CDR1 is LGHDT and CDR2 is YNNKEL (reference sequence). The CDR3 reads CASSSYTLTTYEQYF. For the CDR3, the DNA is TGTGCCAGCAGCTCTTACACCCTAACTACCTACGAGCAGTACTTC.

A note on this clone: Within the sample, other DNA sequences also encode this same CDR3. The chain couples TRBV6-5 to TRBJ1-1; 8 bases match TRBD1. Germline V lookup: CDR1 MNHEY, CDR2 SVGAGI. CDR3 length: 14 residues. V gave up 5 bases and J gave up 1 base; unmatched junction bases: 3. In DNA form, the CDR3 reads TGTGCCAGCAGTCTAGACAGGGGGAACACTGAAGCTTTCTTT. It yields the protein CASSLDRGNTEAFF.

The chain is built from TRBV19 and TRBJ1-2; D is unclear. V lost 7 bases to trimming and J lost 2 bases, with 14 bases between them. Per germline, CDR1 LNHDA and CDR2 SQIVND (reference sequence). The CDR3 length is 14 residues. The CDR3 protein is CASKPQAGNYGYTF. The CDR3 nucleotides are TGTGCCAGTAAACCGCAGGCCGGAAACTATGGCTACACCTTC.

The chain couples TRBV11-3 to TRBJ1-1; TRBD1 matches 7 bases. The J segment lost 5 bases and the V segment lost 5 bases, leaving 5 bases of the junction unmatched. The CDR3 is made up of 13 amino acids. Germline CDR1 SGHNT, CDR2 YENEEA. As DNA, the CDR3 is TGTGCCAGCAGCCCAGGGGGGCGGACTGAAGCTTTCTTT. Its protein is CASSPGGRTEAFF.

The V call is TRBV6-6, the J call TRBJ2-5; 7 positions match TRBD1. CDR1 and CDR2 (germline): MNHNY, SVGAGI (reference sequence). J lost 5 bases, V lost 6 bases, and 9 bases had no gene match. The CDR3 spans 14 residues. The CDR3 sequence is CASRDRFPRETQYF. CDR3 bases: TGTGCCAGCAGGGACAGGTTCCCGCGCGAGACCCAGTACTTC.

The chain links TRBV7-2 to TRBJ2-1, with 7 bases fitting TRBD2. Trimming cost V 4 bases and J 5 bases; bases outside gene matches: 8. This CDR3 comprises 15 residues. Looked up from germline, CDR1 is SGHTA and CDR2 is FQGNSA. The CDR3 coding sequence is TGTGCCAGCAGCTCCAGTTGGGGAGGGGACAATGAGCAGTTCTTC. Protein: CASSSSWGGDNEQFF.

In DNA, the CDR3 is TGTGCCAGCAGCCCAATCACGTCAGGGAATGAGCAGTTCTTC. Protein sequence: CASSPITSGNEQFF. The gene calls are TRBV27 and TRBJ2-1; maybe TRBD1 (5 bases). Trimming took 6 bases from V and 7 from J, leaving 16 bases between them. CDR1 and CDR2 (germline): MNHEY, SMNVEV (reference sequence). This CDR3 is built from 14 residues.

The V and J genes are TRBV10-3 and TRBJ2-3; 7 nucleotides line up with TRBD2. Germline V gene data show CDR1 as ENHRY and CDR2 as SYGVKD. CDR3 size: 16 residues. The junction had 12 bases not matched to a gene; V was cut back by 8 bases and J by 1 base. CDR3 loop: CAIQQTAGAGTDTQYF. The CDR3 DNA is TGTGCCATCCAACAAACGGCGGGAGCTGGCACAGATACGCAGTATTTT.

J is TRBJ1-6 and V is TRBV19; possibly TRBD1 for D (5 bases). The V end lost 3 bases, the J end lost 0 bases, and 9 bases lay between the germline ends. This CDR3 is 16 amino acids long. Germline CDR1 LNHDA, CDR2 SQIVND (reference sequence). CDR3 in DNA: TGTGCCAGTAGTATGGAGGGGAGCTCCTATAATTCACCCCTCCACTTT. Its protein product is CASSMEGSSYNSPLHF.

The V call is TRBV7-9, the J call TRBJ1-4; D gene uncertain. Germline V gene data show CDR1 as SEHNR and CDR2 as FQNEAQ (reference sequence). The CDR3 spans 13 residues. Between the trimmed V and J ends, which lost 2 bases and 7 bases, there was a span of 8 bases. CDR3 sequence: CASSLPGFEKLFF. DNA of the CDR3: TGTGCCAGCAGCTTACCGGGGTTTGAAAAACTGTTTTTT.

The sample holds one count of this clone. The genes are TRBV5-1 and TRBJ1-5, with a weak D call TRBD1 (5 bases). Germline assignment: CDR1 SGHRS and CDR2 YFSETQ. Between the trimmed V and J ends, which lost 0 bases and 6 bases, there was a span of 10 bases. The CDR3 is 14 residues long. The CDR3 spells CASSLGQGLQPQHF. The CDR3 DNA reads TGCGCCAGCAGCTTGGGTCAGGGTCTTCAGCCCCAGCATTTT.

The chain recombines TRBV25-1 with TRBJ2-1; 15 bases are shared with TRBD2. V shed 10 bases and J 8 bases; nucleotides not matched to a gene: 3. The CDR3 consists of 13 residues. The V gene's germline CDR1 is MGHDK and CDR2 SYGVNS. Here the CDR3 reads CATGLAGGHEQFF. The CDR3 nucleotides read TGTGCCACCGGACTAGCGGGAGGGCATGAGCAGTTCTTC.

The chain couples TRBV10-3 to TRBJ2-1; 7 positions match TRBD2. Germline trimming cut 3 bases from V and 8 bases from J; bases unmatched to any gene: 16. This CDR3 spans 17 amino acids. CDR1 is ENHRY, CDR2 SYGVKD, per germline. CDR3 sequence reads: CAISDMTSFSVRDEQFF. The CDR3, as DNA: TGTGCCATCAGTGACATGACTAGCTTCTCGGTCCGGGATGAGCAGTTCTTC.

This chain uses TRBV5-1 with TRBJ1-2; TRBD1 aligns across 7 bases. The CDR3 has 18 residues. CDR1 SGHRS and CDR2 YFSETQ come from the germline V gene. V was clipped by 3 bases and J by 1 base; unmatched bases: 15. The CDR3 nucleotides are TGCGCCAGCAGCTCCATTTTTTTCGGACAGGACTTTAACTATGGCTACACCTTC. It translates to CASSSIFFGQDFNYGYTF. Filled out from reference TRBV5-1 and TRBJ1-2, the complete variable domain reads KAGVTQTPRYLIKTRGQQVTLSCSPISGHRSVSWYQQTPGQGLQFLFEYFSETQRNKGNFPGRFSGRQFSNSRSEMNVSTLELGDSALYLCASSSIFFGQDFNYGYTFGSGTRLTVV.

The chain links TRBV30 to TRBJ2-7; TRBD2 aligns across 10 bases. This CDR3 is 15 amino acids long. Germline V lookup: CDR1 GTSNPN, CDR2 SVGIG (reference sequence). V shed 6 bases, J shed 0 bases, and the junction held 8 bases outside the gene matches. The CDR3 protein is CACPLAGGNSYEQYF. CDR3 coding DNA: TGTGCCTGTCCATTAGCGGGAGGAAACTCCTACGAGCAGTACTTC. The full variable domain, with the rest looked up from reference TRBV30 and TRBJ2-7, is SQTIHQWPATLVQPVGSPLSLECTVEGTSNPNLYWYRQAAGRGLQLLFYSVGIGQISSEVPQNLSASRPQDRQFILSSKKLLLSDSGFYLCACPLAGGNSYEQYFGPGTRLTVT.